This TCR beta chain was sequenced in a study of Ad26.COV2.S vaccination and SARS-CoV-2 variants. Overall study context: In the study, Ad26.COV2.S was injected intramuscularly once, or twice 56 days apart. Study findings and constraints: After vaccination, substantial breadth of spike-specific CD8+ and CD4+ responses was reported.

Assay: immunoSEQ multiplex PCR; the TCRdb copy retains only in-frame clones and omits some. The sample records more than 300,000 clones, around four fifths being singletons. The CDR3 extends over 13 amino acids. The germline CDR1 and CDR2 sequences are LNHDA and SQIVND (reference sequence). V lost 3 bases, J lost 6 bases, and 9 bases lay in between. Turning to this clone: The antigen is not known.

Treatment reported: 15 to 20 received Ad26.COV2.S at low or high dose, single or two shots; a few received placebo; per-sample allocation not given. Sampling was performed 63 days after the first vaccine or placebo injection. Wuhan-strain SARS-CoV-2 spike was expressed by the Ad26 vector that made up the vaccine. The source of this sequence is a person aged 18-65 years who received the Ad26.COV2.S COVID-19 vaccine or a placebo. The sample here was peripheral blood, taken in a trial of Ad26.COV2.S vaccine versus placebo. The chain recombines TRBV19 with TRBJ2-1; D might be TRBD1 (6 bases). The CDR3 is CASSILGGNEQFF. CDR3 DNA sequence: TGTGCCAGTAGTATCTTAGGGGGCAATGAGCAGTTCTTC.